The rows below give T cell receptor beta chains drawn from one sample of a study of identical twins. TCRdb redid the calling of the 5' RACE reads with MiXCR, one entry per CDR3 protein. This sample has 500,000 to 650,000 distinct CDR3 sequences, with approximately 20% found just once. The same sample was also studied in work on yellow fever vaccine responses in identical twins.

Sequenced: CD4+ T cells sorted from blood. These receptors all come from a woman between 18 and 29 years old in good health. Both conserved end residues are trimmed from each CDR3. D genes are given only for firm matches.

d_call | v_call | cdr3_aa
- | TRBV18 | ASSSKASSYNEQF
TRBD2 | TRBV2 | ASSVGLAGGDQETQY
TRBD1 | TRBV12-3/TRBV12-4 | ASSSGGRETQY
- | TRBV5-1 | ASSPPDRSSYNEQF
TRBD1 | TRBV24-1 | ATSDGQGKIQETQY
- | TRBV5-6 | ASSSTLWGDTGELF
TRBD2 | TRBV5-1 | ASRISGLAGGDTQY
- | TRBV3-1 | ASSQGGLPQH
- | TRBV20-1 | SAREASVPQTGELF
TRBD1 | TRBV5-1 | ASTLRQGSNTGELF
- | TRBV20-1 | CARALGTPNTGELF
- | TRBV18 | ASSPGTKNTEAF
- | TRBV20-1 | SADSNRVFTDTQY
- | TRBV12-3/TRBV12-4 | ASSFFGAGELF
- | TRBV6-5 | ASSYESGGRETQC
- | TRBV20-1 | SAKRSGPSYNEQF
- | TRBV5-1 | ASSLDVASSYNEQF
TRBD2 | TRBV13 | ASSLASSGLTSTDTQY
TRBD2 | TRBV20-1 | SASFSGRYYEQY
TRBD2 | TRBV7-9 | ASSPREGPEDTQY
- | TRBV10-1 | ASSEYDGGGTDTQY
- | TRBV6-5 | ASSYRRGSSYEQY
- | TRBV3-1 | ASSQDTRSYEQY
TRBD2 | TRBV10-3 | AISPGTSGPDEQY
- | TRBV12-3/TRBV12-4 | ASSPGGINEQF
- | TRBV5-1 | ASSLSGRGRSNEQF
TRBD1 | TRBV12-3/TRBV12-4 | ASRPGQGAETQY
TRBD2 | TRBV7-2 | ASSLSGRASYNEQF
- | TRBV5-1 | ASSLEGAGRAF
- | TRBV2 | ASRTSRNEQF
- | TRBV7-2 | ASSPNPLGLGTQY
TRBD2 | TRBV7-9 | ASSSTSGGTNTGELF
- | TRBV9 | ASSVGASGANVLT
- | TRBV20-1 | RASGTDTQY
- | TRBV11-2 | ASSLGQGLSDTQY
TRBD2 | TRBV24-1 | ATSDLWGGSYNEQF
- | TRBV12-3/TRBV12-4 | ASSLRRFGPQH
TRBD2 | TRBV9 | ASSKSGSSYNEQF
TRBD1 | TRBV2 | ASSERGLEQY
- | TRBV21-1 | ASSKAGSFCNREGPTGHNEQF
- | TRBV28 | ASSFPTNYGYT
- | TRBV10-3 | AISDGGPETQY